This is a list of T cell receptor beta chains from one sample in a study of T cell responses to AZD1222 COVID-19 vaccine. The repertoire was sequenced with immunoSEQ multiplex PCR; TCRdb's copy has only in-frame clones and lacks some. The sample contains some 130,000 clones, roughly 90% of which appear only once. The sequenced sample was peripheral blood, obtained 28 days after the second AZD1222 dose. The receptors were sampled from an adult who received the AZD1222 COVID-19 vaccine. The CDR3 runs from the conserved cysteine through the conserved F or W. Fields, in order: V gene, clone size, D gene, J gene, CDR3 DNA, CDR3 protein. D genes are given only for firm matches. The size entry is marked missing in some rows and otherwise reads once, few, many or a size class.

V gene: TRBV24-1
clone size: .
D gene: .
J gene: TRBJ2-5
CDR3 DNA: TGTGCCACCAGTGATTCCGGGACACCCACTTCGACCCAGTACTTC
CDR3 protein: CATSDSGTPTSTQYF

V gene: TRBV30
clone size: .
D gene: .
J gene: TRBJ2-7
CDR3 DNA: TGTGCCTGGAGTGTTAAGCCCCGGTTCGAGCAGTACTTC
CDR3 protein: CAWSVKPRFEQYF

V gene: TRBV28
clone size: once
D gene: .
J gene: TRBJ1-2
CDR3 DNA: TGTGCCAGCAGCGAGACAGCCGGGGGCTACACCTTC
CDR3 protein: CASSETAGGYTF

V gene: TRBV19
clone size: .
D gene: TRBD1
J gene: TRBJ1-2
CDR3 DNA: TGTGCCAGTAGTCTCCAGACAGGGTACTATGGCTACACCTTC
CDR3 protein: CASSLQTGYYGYTF

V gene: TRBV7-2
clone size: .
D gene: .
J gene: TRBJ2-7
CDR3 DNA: TGTGCCAGCAGCTCGCGGCAGGGAACCTACGAGCAGTACTTC
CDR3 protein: CASSSRQGTYEQYF

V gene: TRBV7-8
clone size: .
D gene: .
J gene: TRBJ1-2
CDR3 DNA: TGTGCCAGCAGCTTAGTGGTGGGAAGGGGAAAGAGTTCGGGTGGCTACACCTTC
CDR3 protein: CASSLVVGRGKSSGGYTF

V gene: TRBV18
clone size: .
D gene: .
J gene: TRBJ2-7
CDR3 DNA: TGTGCCAGCTCACCAGGTACAGGGCCCTACGAGCAGTACTTC
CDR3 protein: CASSPGTGPYEQYF

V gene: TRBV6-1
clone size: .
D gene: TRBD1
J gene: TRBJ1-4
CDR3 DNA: TGTGCCAGCAGTGACCAGGGACAGCTTAATGAAAAACTGTTTTTT
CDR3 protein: CASSDQGQLNEKLFF

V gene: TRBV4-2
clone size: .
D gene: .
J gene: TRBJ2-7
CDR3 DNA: TGTGCCAGCAGCCAAGATTCGACCCCCTACGAGCAGTACTTC
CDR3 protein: CASSQDSTPYEQYF

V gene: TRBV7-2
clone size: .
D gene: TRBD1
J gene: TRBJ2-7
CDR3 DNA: TGTGCCAGCAGCTTAGGAGCCCCCGGGACAGGGCGGGGCGAGCAGTACTTC
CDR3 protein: CASSLGAPGTGRGEQYF

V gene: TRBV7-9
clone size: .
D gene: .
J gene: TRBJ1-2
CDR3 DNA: TGTGCCAGCAGCCCGGGGGGATCCACGGGAGGCTACACCTTC
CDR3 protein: CASSPGGSTGGYTF

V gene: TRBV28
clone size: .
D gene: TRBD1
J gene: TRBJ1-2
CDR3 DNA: TGTGCCAGCAACAGGGGGCGGGGTGGCTACACCTTC
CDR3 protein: CASNRGRGGYTF

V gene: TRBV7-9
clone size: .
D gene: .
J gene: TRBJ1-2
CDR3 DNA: TGTGCCACACACGGGGATAACTATGGCTACACCTTC
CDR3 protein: CATHGDNYGYTF

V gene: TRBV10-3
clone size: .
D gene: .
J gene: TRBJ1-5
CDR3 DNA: TGTGCCATCAGTGAGTCGTCATGGAAGCCCCAGCATTTT
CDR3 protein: CAISESSWKPQHF

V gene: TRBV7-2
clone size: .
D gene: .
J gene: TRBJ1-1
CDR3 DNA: TGTGCCAGCAGCTTCCAACAGGTAGGGACTGAAGCTTTCTTT
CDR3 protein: CASSFQQVGTEAFF

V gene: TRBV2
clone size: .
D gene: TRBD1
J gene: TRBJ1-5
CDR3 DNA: TGTGCCAGCAGTCAGCAGTGGGGACAGCGAGTGAGTCAGCCCCAGCATTTT
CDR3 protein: CASSQQWGQRVSQPQHF

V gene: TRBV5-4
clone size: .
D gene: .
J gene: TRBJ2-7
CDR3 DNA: TGTGCCAGCAGCCCGTCTGGCGTCCACGAATACTTC
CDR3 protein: CASSPSGVHEYF

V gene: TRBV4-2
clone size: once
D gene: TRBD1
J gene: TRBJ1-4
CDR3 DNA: TGTGCCAGCAGCCAAGGAGGGGGCCAGAATGAAAAACTGTTTTTT
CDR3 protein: CASSQGGGQNEKLFF

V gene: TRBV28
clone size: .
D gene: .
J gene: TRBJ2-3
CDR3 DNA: TGTGCCAGCAGTTTTGCGGGTCCCACAGATACGCAGTATTTT
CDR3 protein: CASSFAGPTDTQYF

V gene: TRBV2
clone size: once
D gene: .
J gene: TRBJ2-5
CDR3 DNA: TGTGCCAGCAGTAGGGGCCGACAAGAGACCCAGTACTTC
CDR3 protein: CASSRGRQETQYF

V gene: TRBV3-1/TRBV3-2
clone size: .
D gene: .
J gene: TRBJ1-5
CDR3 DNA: TGTGCCAGCAGCCAAGAATCTCAGGGCCCCCAGCATTTT
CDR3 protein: CASSQESQGPQHF

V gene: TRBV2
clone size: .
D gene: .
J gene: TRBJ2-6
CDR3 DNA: TGTGCCAGCACACCGGGAGGGGCCAACGTCCTGACTTTC
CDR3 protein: CASTPGGANVLTF

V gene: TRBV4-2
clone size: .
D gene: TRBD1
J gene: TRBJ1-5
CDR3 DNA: TGTGCCAGCAGTACCGGGACAGGCGAGCGAGAGCCCCAGCATTTT
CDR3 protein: CASSTGTGEREPQHF

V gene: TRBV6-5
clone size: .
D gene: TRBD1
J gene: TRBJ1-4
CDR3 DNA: TGTGCCAGCAGCCGCAGGGGGTCTAATGAAAAACTGTTTTTT
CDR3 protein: CASSRRGSNEKLFF

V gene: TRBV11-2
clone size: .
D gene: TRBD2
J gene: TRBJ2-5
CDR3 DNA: TGTGCCAGCAGCTCCCAGCCCCCTAGCGGGGCCCCACAAGAGACCCAGTACTTC
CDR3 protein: CASSSQPPSGAPQETQYF

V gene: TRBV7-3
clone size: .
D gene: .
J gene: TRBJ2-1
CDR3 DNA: TGTGCCAGCAGCTCTCTCAGTGTCCCTGTGAGTGAGCAGTTCTTC
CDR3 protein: CASSSLSVPVSEQFF

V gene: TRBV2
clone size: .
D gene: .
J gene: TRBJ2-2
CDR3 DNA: TGTGCCAGCAAGGGACAAGTGAACACCGGGGAGCTGTTTTTT
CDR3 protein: CASKGQVNTGELFF

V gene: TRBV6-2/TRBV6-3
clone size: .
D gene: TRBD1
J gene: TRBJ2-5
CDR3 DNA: TGTGCCAGCAGCCGCGGGACAGGGGTTCAAGAGACCCAGTACTTC
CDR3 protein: CASSRGTGVQETQYF

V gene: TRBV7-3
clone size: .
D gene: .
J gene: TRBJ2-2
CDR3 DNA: TGTGCCAGCAGCTTGGACTTGAACACCGGGGAGCTGTTTTTT
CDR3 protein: CASSLDLNTGELFF

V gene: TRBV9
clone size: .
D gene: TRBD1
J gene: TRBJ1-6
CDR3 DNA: TGTGCCAGCGGCAGGGGGACAGGGGGCGCGGGTTCACCCCTCCACTTT
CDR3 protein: CASGRGTGGAGSPLHF

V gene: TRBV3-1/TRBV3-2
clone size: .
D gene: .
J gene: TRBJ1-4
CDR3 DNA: TGTGCCAGCAGCCAATTTCCGGGTGGAGATGAAAAACTGTTTTTT
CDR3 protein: CASSQFPGGDEKLFF

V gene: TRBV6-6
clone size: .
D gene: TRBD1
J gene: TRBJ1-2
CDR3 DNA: TGTGCCAGCAAGGACAGGGGCCAGGACTATGGCTACACCTTC
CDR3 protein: CASKDRGQDYGYTF

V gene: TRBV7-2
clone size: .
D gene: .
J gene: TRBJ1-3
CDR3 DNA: TGTGCCAGCAGCCGTGGATTGACAGCCACTGGAAACACCATATATTTT
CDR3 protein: CASSRGLTATGNTIYF

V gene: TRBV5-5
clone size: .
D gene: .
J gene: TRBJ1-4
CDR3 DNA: TGTGCCAGCAGCCGTCGGGACGGCAATGAAAAACTGTTTTTT
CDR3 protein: CASSRRDGNEKLFF

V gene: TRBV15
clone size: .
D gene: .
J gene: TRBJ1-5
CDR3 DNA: TGTGCCACCAGCAGAGATGATTTCTTTGGGGCCGAGGCAAGCAATCAGCCCCAGCATTTT
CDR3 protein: CATSRDDFFGAEASNQPQHF

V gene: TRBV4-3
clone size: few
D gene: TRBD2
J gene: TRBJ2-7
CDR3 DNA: TGCGCCAGCAGCTATGGACTAGCGGCGGGGTACGAGCAGTACTTC
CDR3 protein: CASSYGLAAGYEQYF

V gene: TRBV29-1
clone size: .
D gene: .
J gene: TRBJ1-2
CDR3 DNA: TGCAGCGTTGGCCTGGGGACCTATGGCTACACCTTC
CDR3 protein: CSVGLGTYGYTF

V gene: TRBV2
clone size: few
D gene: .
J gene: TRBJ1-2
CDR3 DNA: TGTGCCAGCAGTGACTCGGGATTTGATGGCTACACCTTC
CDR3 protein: CASSDSGFDGYTF

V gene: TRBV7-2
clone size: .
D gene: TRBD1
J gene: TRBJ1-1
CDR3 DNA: TGTGCCAGCAGCTTAGGACAGGGGAGATACACTGAAGCTTTCTTT
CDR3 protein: CASSLGQGRYTEAFF

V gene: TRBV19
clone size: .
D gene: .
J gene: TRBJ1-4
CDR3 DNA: TGTGCCAGTAGTTTCGGAGGGCCAACTAATGAAAAACTGTTTTTT
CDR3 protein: CASSFGGPTNEKLFF

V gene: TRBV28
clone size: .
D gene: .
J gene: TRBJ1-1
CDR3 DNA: TGTGCCAGCAGTTTCCGGGTTCGGGGGAACACTGAAGCTTTCTTT
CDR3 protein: CASSFRVRGNTEAFF

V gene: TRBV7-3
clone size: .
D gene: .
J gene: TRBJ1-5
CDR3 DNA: TGTGCCAGCAGCTTAAGGTTCGGAAGCAATCAGCCCCAGCATTTT
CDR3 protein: CASSLRFGSNQPQHF

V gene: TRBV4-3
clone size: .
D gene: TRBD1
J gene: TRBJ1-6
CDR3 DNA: TGCGCCAGCAGCCCCGGGACAGCTCTTTCACCCCTCCACTTT
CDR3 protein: CASSPGTALSPLHF

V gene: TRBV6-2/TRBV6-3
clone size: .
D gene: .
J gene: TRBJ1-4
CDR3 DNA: TGTGCCAGCAGTTACGGTCCAAATGAAAAACTGTTTTTT
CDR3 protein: CASSYGPNEKLFF

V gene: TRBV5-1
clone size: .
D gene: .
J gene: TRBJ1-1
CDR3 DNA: TGCGCCAGCAGCTTGGTATCCAGCTCGAACACTGAAGCTTTCTTT
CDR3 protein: CASSLVSSSNTEAFF

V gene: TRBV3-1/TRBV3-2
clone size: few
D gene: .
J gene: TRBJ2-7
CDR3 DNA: TGTGCCAGCAGCCGAGGGACAACCTCCTACGAGCAGTACTTC
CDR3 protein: CASSRGTTSYEQYF

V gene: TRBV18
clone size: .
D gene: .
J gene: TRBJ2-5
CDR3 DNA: TGTGCCAGCTCACCAATGGGTAAAGAGACCCAGTACTTC
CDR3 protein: CASSPMGKETQYF

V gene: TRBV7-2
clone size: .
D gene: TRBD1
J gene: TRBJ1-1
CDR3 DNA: TGTGCCAGCAGCCCGGGACAGGGGGCGTATGCTGAAGCTTTCTTT
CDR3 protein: CASSPGQGAYAEAFF

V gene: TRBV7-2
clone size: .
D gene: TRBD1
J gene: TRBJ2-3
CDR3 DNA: TGTGCCAGCACCTGGACAGGGGGCGGCACAGATACGCAGTATTTT
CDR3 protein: CASTWTGGGTDTQYF

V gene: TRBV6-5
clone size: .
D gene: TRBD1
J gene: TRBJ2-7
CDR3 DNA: TGTGCCAGCAGAGACAGGGTAAACTCCTACGAGCAGTACTTC
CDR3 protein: CASRDRVNSYEQYF

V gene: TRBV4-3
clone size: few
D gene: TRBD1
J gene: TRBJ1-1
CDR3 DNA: TGCGCCAGCAGCTACCGGGACAGGGAGGGCACTGAAGCTTTCTTT
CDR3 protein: CASSYRDREGTEAFF

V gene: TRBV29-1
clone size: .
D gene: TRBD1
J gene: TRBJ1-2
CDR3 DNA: TGCAGCGTTGAAGAGTACCCCGGGACAGGTTTGGGCTACACCTTC
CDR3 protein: CSVEEYPGTGLGYTF

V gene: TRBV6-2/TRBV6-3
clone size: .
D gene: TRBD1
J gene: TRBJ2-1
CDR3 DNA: TGTGCCAGCAGTCCCGGGACAGGGAGCTCCTACAATGAGCAGTTCTTC
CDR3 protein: CASSPGTGSSYNEQFF

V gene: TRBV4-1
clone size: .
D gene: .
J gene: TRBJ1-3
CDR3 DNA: TGCGCCAGCAGCCGCGGAGGGGTGGTGTTAACTGGAAACACCATATATTTT
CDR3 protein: CASSRGGVVLTGNTIYF

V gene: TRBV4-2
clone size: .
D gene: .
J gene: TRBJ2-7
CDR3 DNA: TGTGCCAGCAGCCGAAGGGAAGGACGGGACCGCCTTTTGTCCTACGAGCAGTACTTC
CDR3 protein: CASSRREGRDRLLSYEQYF

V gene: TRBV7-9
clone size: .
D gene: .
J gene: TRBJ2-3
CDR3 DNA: TGTGCCAGCAGCTTAGCGAGGGCCGGGATAAGCACAGATACGCAGTATTTT
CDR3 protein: CASSLARAGISTDTQYF

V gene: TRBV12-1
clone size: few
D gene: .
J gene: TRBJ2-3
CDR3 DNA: TGTGCCAGCAGCCGCCCGGGACTAGCTACGACAGATACGCAGTATTTT
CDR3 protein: CASSRPGLATTDTQYF